The next 12 T cell receptor beta chains were all read from a single sample in a study of regulatory T cells in long-lasting Graves disease. Library construction for TCR beta used iRepertoire HTBI primers and Arm-PCR of CDR3 regions. MiXCR, run by TCRdb on the multiplex PCR reads, gives a single entry per CDR3 protein. This sample has 300,000 to 500,000 distinct CDR3 sequences, with less than 25% found just once. Specified time point: persistent/refractory GD, antithyroid drugs over 5 years with positive TRAb. Preparation of the TCR library used RNA extracted from PBMCs. Here the sequenced sample was peripheral blood mononuclear cells (PBMCs), taken when the disease was refractory, from a patient treated with antithyroid drugs. The source is a female donor with Graves disease.

The table lists this clonotype with a few counts. Relative to the germline gene, one junction end is altered; a read error may explain this. CDR3 nucleotides: TGCAGTGCTAGGGTCGGCGACACCGGGGAGCCGTTTTTT. Amino acids: CSARVGDTGEPFF. V usage is TRBV20-1 and J usage is TRBJ2-2, with a possible D match to TRBD2 (5 bases). The germline V gene encodes CDR1 DFQATT and CDR2 SNEGSKA (reference sequence). CDR3 length equals 13 residues.

The table lists this clonotype with a few counts. The chain uses TRBV6-2 or TRBV6-3 and TRBJ2-7; D remains unclear. V lost 5 bases and J 5 bases, leaving 22 bases between the germline ends. Germline V gives CDR1 MNHEY, CDR2 SVGEGT. The CDR3 spans 16 residues. The DNA for the CDR3 is TGTGCCAGCAGTACCGAAGGACCGTGGTATAGTCACGAGCAGTACTTC. Translation: CASSTEGPWYSHEQYF.

The rearrangement uses TRBV20-1 and TRBJ1-1; D call uncertain. From germline, CDR1 is DFQATT and CDR2 SNEGSKA (reference sequence). Trimming pared 0 bases from V and 8 bases from J, leaving 10 bases between. The CDR3 sequence is 12 residues long. CDR3 protein: CSARDLVLEAFF. As DNA, the CDR3 is TGCAGTGCTAGAGATCTTGTCTTGGAAGCTTTCTTT.

This clonotype was seen only a few times. The CDR3 nucleotides read TGCAGCGTTTTGGGGGGGGCTAACGAGCAGTACTTC. Its translation is CSVLGGANEQYF. The chain joins TRBV29-1 to TRBJ2-7; D may be TRBD2 (7 bases). The CDR3 is 12 amino acids. Germline V CDR1 and CDR2: SQVTM, ANQGSEA. The V gene lost 5 bases and the J gene lost 5 bases, with 13 bases spanning the gap.

This clonotype was observed a few times. The gene calls are TRBV7-9 and TRBJ2-3; TRBD2 agrees at 8 bases. Germline V gene sequence: CDR1 SEHNR, CDR2 FQNEAQ (reference sequence). J lost 0 bases, V lost 6 bases, and 5 bases had no gene match. This CDR3 has 15 residues. As DNA, the CDR3 is TGTGCCAGCAGATCCAAGCGGGGGAGCACAGATACGCAGTATTTT. Translated, it gives CASRSKRGSTDTQYF.

This clonotype was detected ten times or more. The chain carries TRBV2 and TRBJ1-5; D gene uncertain. The germline gives CDR1 SNHLY, CDR2 FYNNEI. The CDR3 length is 16 residues. V lost 2 bases and J lost 2, with 13 bases in between. The DNA of the CDR3 is TGTGCCAGCAGTGAATATGGATTATTGGGCAATCAGCCCCAGCATTTT. Its translation: CASSEYGLLGNQPQHF.

The chain uses TRBV7-2 and TRBJ2-1; D possibly corresponds to TRBD1 (6 bases). Germline CDR1 is SGHTA and CDR2 is FQGNSA. This CDR3 spans 14 amino acids. The V and J ends lost 3 bases and 5 bases respectively, with 11 bases between them. DNA of the CDR3: TGTGCCAGCAGCTTTCCGGGACATCACAATGAGCAGTTCTTC. Its translation: CASSFPGHHNEQFF. Full variable domain (missing parts from reference TRBV7-2 and TRBJ2-1): GAGVSQSPSNKVTEKGKDVELRCDPISGHTALYWYRQSLGQGLEFLIYFQGNSAPDKSGLPSDRFSAERTGGSVSTLTIQRTQQEDSAVYLCASSFPGHHNEQFFGPGTRLTVL.

This clonotype was observed at least ten times. The rearrangement uses TRBV12-3 or TRBV12-4 and TRBJ1-4; D ambiguous. The CDR3 loop spans 16 amino acids. The ends were cut back, 3 bases at V and 0 bases at J, with 11 bases in the middle. CDR3 sequence (DNA): TGTGCCAGCAGTTTTGGAGGGCACTCAACTAATGAAAAACTGTTTTTT. Residues: CASSFGGHSTNEKLFF.

This clonotype was seen at least ten times. The CDR3 DNA reads TGTGCCAGCAGGTCCCAGCAGGGGGCATCAGAGACCCAGTACTTC. It encodes CASRSQQGASETQYF. V usage is TRBV12-3 or TRBV12-4 and J usage is TRBJ2-5, with 8 bases fitting TRBD1. With 6 bases clipped from V and 4 bases from J, the junction kept 10 bases outside the gene matches. The CDR3 length is 15 residues.

Only a few counts were recorded for this clonotype. J is TRBJ2-7 and V is TRBV5-1, with a weak D call TRBD1 (8 bases). Between the trimmed V and J ends, which lost 1 base and 5 bases, there was a span of 16 bases. Per the germline V gene, CDR1 is SGHRS and CDR2 is YFSETQ. This CDR3 region has 15 residues. The CDR3 nucleotides read TGCGCCAGCAGCTTGATGAACAGGGGGGGAAACGAGCAGTACTTC. It translates to CASSLMNRGGNEQYF.

V and J are TRBV6-2 or TRBV6-3 and TRBJ2-7; 13 bases map to TRBD2. Germline V CDR1 and CDR2: MNHEY, SVGEGT. CDR3 length: 18 residues. The J segment lost 5 bases and the V segment lost 5 bases, leaving 15 bases of the junction unmatched. CDR3 protein: CASSEAYSGGLAGDEQYF. The CDR3 bases are TGTGCCAGCAGTGAAGCATATTCCGGTGGACTAGCGGGAGACGAGCAGTACTTC.

This chain links TRBV3-1 with TRBJ2-3; no definite D call. The V and J ends lost 0 bases and 4 bases respectively, with 11 bases between them. Per the germline V gene, CDR1 is LGHDT and CDR2 is YNNKEL (reference sequence). The CDR3 covers 15 residues. CDR3 DNA sequence: TGTGCCAGCAGCCAAGATGGGCAGCAAGCAGATACGCAGTATTTT. Its translation is CASSQDGQQADTQYF.